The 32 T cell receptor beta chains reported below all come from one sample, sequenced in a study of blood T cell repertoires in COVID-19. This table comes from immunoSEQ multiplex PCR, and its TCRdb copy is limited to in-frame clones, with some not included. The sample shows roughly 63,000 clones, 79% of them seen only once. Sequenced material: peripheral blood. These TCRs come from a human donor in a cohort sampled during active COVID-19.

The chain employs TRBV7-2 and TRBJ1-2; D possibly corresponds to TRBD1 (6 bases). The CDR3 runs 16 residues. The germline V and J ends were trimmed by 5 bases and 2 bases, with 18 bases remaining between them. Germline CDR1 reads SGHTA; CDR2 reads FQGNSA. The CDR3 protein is CASSPIPGQSNYGYTF. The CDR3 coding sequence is TGTGCCAGCAGCCCAATCCCGGGACAATCGAACTATGGCTACACCTTC. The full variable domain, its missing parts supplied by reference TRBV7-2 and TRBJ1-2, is GAGVSQSPSNKVTEKGKDVELRCDPISGHTALYWYRQSLGQGLEFLIYFQGNSAPDKSGLPSDRFSAERTGGSVSTLTIQRTQQEDSAVYLCASSPIPGQSNYGYTFGSGTRLTVV.

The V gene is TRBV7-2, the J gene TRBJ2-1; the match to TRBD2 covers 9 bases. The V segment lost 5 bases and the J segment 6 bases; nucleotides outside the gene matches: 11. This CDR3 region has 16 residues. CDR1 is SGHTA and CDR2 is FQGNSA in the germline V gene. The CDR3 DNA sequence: TGTGCCAGCAGCCCGAGACCCTATAGCGGGGGCAATGAGCAGTTCTTC. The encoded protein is CASSPRPYSGGNEQFF.

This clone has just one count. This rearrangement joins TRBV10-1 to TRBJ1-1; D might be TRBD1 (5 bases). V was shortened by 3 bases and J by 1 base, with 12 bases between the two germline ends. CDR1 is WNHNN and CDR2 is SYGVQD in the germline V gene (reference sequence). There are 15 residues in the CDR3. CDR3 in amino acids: CASSDGAAPNTEAFF. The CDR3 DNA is TGCGCCAGCAGTGATGGGGCAGCCCCGAACACTGAAGCTTTCTTT.

CDR3 sequence: CATSKTRGRARGNEKLFF. The CDR3 region has the DNA TGTGCCACCAGCAAGACCCGGGGCCGGGCGCGGGGTAATGAAAAACTGTTTTTT. The gene calls are TRBV15 and TRBJ1-4; TRBD1 might be the D (5 bases). The CDR3 consists of 18 residues. Germline CDR1 is LNHNV and CDR2 is YYDKDF (reference sequence). Trimming took off 4 bases at V and 4 bases at J, with 22 bases between the two ends.

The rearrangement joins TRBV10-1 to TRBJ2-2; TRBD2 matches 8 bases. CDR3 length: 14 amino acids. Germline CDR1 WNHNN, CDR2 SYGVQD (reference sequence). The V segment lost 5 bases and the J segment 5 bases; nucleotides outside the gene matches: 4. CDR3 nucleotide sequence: TGCGCCAGCAGTCGGGGGGGCGATACCGGGGAGCTGTTTTTT. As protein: CASSRGGDTGELFF.

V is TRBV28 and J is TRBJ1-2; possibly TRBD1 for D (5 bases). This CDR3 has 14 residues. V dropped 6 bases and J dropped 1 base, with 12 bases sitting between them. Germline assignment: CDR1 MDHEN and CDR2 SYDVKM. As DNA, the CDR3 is TGTGCCAGCAGGATGCAGGGATTTAACTATGGCTACACCTTC. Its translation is CASRMQGFNYGYTF.

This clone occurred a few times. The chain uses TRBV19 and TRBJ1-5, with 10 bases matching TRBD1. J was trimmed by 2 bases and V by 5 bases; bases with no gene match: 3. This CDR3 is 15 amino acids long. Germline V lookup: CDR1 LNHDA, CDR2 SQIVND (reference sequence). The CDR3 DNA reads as TGTGCCAGTAGTCGCGGGACAGGGGGCAATCAGCCCCAGCATTTT. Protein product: CASSRGTGGNQPQHF.

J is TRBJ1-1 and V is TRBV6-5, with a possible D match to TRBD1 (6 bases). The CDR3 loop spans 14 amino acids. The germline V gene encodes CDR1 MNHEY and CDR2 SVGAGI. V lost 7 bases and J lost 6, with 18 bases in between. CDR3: CASKREQGVAEAFF. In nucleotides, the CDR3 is TGTGCCAGCAAGAGGGAACAGGGAGTCGCTGAAGCTTTCTTT.

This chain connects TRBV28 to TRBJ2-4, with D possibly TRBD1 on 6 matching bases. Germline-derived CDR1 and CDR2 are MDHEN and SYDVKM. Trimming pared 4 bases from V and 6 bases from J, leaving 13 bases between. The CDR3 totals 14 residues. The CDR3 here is CASSSRKGVNIQYF. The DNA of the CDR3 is TGTGCCAGCAGTTCCCGGAAGGGGGTAAACATTCAGTACTTC.

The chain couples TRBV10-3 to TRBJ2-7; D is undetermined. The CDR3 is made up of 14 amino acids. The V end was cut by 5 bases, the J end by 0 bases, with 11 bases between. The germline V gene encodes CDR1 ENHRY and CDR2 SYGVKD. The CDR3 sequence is CAISNGVHSYEQYF. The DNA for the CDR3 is TGTGCCATCAGTAACGGAGTTCACTCCTACGAGCAGTACTTC.

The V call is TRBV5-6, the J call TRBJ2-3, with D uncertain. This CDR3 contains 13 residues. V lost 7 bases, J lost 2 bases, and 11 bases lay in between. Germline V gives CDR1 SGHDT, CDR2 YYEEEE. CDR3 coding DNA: TGTGCCAGCTTGAGAACTGACACAGATACGCAGTATTTT. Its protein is CASLRTDTDTQYF.

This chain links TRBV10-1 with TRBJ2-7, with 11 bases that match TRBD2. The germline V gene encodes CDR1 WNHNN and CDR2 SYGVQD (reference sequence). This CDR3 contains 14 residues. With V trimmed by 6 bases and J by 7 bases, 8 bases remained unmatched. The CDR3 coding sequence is TGCGCCAGCAGCCTACTAGCGGGAGTAAGGGAGCAGTACTTC. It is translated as CASSLLAGVREQYF.

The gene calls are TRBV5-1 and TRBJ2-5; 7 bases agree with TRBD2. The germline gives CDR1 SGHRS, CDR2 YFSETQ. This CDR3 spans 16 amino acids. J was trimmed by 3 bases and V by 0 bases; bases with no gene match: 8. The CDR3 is CASSLALAGREETQYF. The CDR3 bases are TGCGCCAGCAGCTTGGCCTTGGCAGGGAGGGAAGAGACCCAGTACTTC.

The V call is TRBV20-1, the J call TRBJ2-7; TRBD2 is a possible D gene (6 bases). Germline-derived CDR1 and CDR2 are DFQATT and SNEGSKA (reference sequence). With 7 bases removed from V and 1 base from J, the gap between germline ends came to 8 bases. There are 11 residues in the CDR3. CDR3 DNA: TGCAGTGTTCGGGGGTCCTACGAGCAGTACTTC. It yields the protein CSVRGSYEQYF.

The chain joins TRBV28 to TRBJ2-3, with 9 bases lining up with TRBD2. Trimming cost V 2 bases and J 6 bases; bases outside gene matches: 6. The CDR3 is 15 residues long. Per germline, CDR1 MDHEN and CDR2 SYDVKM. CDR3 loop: CASSLRPSGTDTQYF. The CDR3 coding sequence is TGTGCCAGCAGTTTAAGGCCTAGCGGGACCGATACGCAGTATTTT.

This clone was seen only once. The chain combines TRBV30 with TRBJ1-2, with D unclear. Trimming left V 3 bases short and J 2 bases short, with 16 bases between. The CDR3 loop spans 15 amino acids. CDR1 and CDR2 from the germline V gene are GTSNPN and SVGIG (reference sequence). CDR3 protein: CAWRAPGLANYGYTF. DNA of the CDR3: TGTGCCTGGAGGGCACCAGGACTGGCAAACTATGGCTACACCTTC.

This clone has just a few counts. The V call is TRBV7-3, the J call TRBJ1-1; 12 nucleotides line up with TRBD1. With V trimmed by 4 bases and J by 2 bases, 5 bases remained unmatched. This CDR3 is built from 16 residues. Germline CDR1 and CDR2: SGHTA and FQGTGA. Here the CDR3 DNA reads TGTGCCAGCAGCTCGGGACAGGGGGCGGGTAACACTGAAGCTTTCTTT. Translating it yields CASSSGQGAGNTEAFF.

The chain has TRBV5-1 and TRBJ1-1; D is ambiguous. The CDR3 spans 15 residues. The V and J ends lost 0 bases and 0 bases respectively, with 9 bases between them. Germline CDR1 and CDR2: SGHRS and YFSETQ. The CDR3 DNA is TGCGCCAGCAGCTTGGTTGCGGGGATGAACACTGAAGCTTTCTTT. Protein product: CASSLVAGMNTEAFF.

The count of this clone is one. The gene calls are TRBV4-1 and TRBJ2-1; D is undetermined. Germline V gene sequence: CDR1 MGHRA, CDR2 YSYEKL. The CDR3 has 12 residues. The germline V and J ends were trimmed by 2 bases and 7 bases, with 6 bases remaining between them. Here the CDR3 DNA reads TGCGCCAGCAGCCAAAACCGGAATGAGCAGTTCTTC. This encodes CASSQNRNEQFF.

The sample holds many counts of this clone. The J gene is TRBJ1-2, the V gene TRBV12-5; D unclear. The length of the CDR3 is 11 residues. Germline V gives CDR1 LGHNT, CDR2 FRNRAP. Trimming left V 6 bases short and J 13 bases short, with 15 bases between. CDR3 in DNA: TGTGCTAGTGGCCCACGGGGAGCCCCCACCTTC. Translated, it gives CASGPRGAPTF. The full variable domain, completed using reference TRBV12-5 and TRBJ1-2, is DARVTQTPRHKVTEMGQEVTMRCQPILGHNTVFWYRQTMMQGLELLAYFRNRAPLDDSGMPKDRFSAEMPDATLATLKIQPSEPRDSAVYFCASGPRGAPTFGSGTRLTVV.

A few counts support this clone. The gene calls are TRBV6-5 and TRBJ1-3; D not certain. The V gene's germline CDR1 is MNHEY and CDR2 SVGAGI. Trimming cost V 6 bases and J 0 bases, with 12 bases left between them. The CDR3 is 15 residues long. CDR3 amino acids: CASRPLASSGNTIYF. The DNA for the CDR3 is TGTGCCAGCAGGCCACTAGCCAGCTCTGGAAACACCATATATTTT.

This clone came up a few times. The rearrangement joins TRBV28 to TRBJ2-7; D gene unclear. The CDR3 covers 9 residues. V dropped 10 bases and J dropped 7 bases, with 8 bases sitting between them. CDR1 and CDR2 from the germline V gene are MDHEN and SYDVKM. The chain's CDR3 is CATKREQYF. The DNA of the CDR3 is TGTGCCACCAAGCGAGAGCAGTACTTC.

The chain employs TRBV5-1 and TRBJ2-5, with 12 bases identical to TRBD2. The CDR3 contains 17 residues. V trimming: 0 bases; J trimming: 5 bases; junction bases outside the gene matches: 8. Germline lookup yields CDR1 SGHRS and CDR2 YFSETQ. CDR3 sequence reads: CASSLAGGLAGLETQYF. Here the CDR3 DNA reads TGCGCCAGCAGCTTGGCCGGAGGACTAGCGGGATTGGAGACCCAGTACTTC.

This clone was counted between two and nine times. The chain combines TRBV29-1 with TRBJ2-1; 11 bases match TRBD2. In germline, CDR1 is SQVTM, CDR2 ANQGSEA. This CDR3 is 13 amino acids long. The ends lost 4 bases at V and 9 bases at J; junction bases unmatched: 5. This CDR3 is CSVGGLAVLEQFF. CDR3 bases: TGCAGCGTTGGGGGACTAGCGGTTCTTGAGCAGTTCTTC.

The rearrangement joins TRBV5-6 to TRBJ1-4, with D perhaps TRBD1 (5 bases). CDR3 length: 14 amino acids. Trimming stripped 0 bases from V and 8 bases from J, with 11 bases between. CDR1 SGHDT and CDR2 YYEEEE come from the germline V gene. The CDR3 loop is CASSLEGAGEKLFF. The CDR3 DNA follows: TGTGCCAGCAGCTTGGAAGGGGCAGGGGAAAAACTGTTTTTT.

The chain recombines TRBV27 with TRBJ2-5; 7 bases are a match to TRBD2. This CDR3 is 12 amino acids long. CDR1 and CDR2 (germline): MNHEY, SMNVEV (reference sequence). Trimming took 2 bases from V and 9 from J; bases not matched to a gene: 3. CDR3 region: CASSLKGGSQYF. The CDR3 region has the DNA TGTGCCAGCAGTTTAAAGGGAGGGTCCCAGTACTTC.

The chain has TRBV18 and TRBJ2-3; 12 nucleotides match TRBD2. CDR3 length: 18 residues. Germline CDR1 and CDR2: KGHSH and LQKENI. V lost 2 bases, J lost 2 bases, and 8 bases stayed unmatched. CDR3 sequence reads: CASSPVTSGSRDTDTQYF. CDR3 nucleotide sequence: TGTGCCAGCTCACCAGTGACTAGCGGGAGCCGGGACACAGATACGCAGTATTTT.

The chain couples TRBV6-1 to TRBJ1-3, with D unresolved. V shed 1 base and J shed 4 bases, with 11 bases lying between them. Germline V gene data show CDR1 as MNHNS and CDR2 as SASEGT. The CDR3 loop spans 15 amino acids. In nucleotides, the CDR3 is TGTGCCAGCAGTGAAGGAGGACTCAGGGGAAACACCATATATTTT. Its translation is CASSEGGLRGNTIYF.

CDR3 in DNA: TGTGCCAGCAGCCAAGTAGCGGGAGGGTACGAGCAGTACTTC. This translates into CASSQVAGGYEQYF. This rearrangement joins TRBV3-1 (or the pseudogene TRBV3-2) to TRBJ2-7, with 11 bases identical to TRBD2. The germline CDR1 and CDR2 sequences are LGHDT and YNNKEL (reference sequence). The CDR3 is 14 amino acids. J lost 4 bases, V lost 1 base, and 0 bases had no gene match.

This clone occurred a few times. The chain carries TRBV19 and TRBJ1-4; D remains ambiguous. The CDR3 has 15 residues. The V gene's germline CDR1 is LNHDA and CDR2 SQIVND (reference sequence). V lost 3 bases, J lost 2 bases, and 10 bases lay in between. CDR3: CASSITAGTNEKLFF. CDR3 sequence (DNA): TGTGCCAGTAGTATCACCGCGGGGACTAATGAAAAACTGTTTTTT.

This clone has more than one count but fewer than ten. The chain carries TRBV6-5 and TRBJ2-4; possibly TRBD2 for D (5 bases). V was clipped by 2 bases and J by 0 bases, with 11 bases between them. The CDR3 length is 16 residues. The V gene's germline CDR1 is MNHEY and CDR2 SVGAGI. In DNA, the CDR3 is TGTGCCAGCAGTTACCGGGCAACTAGAGCCAAAAACATTCAGTACTTC. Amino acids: CASSYRATRAKNIQYF.

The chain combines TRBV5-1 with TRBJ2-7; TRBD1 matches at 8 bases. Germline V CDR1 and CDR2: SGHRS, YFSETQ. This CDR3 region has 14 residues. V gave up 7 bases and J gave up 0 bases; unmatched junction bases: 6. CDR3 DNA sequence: TGCGCCAGCTCAGGCGGGACAGGCTCCTACGAGCAGTACTTC. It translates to CASSGGTGSYEQYF.